The following is a TCR beta chain sequence with its context. Its antigen is currently unknown. Donors comprised only Caucasian adults living in Nashville, Tennessee. Assay: immunoSEQ multiplex PCR; the TCRdb copy retains only in-frame clones and omits some. The data show 1.6 million or so clones, around 98.5% seen once. This specimen comes from a study of shared clonotypes between healthy human individuals. Study summary: Every donor yielded three CD4 naive, three CD4 memory, two CD8 naive and one CD8 memory plate. Study-level results: Even with large depth, rarefaction showed that sorted-subset sequencing was incomplete.

Germline lookup yields CDR1 SEHNR and CDR2 FQNEAQ (reference sequence). The CDR3 is 14 residues long. V gave up 1 base and J gave up 8 bases, with 11 bases separating them. The receptor's source is a man aged 30 to 45 in good health. The chain couples TRBV7-9 to TRBJ1-4, with D hard to call. Sample: naive CD4+ T cells sorted from blood. Subset here: CD45RA+ positively selected. The CDR3 region has the DNA TGTGCCAGCAGCTTAGGACCTAATCAAGAAAAACTGTTTTTT. The encoded protein is CASSLGPNQEKLFF.